These 30 T cell receptor beta chains were sequenced from one sample in a study of blood T cell repertoires in COVID-19. Assay used: immunoSEQ multiplex PCR; TCRdb lists only in-frame clones, some missing. The table records about 80,000 clones, around 77% of them present only once. Source material: peripheral blood. The receptors stem from an older man with active or convalescent COVID-19.

This clone has a handful of counts. The chain uses TRBV11-2 and TRBJ2-7, with 10 bases identical to TRBD2. V was pared by 4 bases and J by 4 bases, with 7 bases of the junction left unmatched. Germline CDR1 SGHAT, CDR2 FQNNGV. The CDR3 runs to 15 residues. Here the CDR3 reads CASSSPGTSEYEQYF. CDR3 sequence (DNA): TGTGCCAGCAGCTCCCCCGGGACTAGCGAATACGAGCAGTACTTC.

V and J are TRBV12-5 and TRBJ1-6; D is uncertain. The CDR3 spans 12 residues. Germline V lookup: CDR1 LGHNT, CDR2 FRNRAP. V was trimmed by 6 bases and J by 9 bases, leaving 9 bases between them. CDR3 in DNA: TGTGCTAGTGGCCTGGAGGGTTCACCCCTCCACTTT. The encoded protein is CASGLEGSPLHF.

This chain joins TRBV5-5 and TRBJ2-1; tentatively, D is TRBD1 (6 bases). The germline V gene encodes CDR1 SGHKS and CDR2 YYEKEE (reference sequence). This CDR3 is built from 14 residues. The V and J ends lost 0 bases and 8 bases respectively, with 12 bases between them. CDR3 DNA sequence: TGTGCCAGCAGCTTGGTCGCAGGGGCGGATGAGCAGTTCTTC. Protein product: CASSLVAGADEQFF.

V usage is TRBV5-4 and J usage is TRBJ2-2; no definite D call. Trimming left V 2 bases short and J 7 bases short, with 6 bases between. This CDR3 is built from 12 residues. Germline-derived CDR1 and CDR2 are SGHNT and YYREEE (reference sequence). Here the CDR3 DNA reads TGTGCCAGCAGCTTTGAGGACGGGGAGCTGTTTTTT. It is translated as CASSFEDGELFF.

The genes are TRBV10-1 and TRBJ2-1; D call uncertain. The CDR3 loop spans 14 amino acids. Trimming removed 6 bases from V and 7 bases from J, with 16 bases in between. CDR1 and CDR2 from the germline V gene are WNHNN and SYGVQD (reference sequence). This chain's CDR3 is CASSPNRDGNEQFF. The CDR3 DNA follows: TGCGCCAGCAGCCCAAACCGTGACGGGAATGAGCAGTTCTTC.

The gene calls are TRBV5-1 and TRBJ2-2, with 10 bases lining up with TRBD2. Unmatched junction bases numbered 5, after V lost 3 bases and J lost 6 bases. CDR3 length: 15 residues. Germline CDR1 and CDR2: SGHRS and YFSETQ. The DNA for the CDR3 is TGCGCCAGCAGCTCCAGCGGGGGGGCCCCCGGGGAGCTGTTTTTT. Translation gives CASSSSGGAPGELFF.

The chain has TRBV3-1 (or the pseudogene TRBV3-2) and TRBJ2-1; D gene unclear. This CDR3 has 15 residues. V was clipped by 2 bases and J by 2 bases, with 10 bases between them. In germline, CDR1 is LGHDT, CDR2 YNNKEL (reference sequence). In DNA form, the CDR3 reads TGTGCCAGCAGCCAAACCCAGGAACCCTACAATGAGCAGTTCTTC. This gives the protein CASSQTQEPYNEQFF.

This clone was picked up one time. This chain uses TRBV5-5 with TRBJ2-3, with D unresolved. Trimming cost V 1 base and J 0 bases, with 9 bases left between them. Germline lookup yields CDR1 SGHKS and CDR2 YYEKEE (reference sequence). The CDR3 is 15 residues long. The CDR3 DNA follows: TGTGCCAGCAGCTTGTCCCTACTCAGCACAGATACGCAGTATTTT. Translating it yields CASSLSLLSTDTQYF.

This clone was found a few times. The chain couples TRBV5-1 to TRBJ1-1; D unresolved. The CDR3 covers 15 residues. Trimming took 2 bases from V and 1 from J, leaving 12 bases between them. CDR1 is SGHRS, CDR2 YFSETQ, per germline. The CDR3 region is CASSFPTTQNTEAFF. The DNA of the CDR3 is TGCGCCAGCAGCTTCCCCACTACTCAGAACACTGAAGCTTTCTTT.

The chain is built from TRBV5-1 and TRBJ1-2, with D possibly being TRBD1 (5 bases). CDR1 and CDR2 (germline): SGHRS, YFSETQ. CDR3 length: 14 residues. V lost 4 bases and J lost 10, with 20 bases in between. The CDR3 region is CASSPTDSLDLYTF. The DNA for the CDR3 is TGCGCCAGCAGCCCGACCGACAGCCTAGACCTCTACACCTTC.

The J gene is TRBJ2-1, the V gene TRBV30, with D possibly matching TRBD2 (6 bases). CDR1 GTSNPN and CDR2 SVGIG come from the germline V gene (reference sequence). Trimming pared 2 bases from V and 1 base from J, leaving 9 bases between. The CDR3 has 14 residues. The CDR3 nucleotides read TGTGCCTGGAGTCCTGGGACTTCCTACAATGAGCAGTTCTTC. Protein sequence: CAWSPGTSYNEQFF.

The chain recombines TRBV18 with TRBJ1-2; TRBD1 is a possible D gene (6 bases). V shed 2 bases and J shed 6 bases, with 7 bases lying between them. Per the germline V gene, CDR1 is KGHSH and CDR2 is LQKENI. This CDR3 comprises 12 residues. CDR3 protein: CASSPNRDGYTF. The CDR3 nucleotides read TGTGCCAGCTCACCAAACAGGGATGGCTACACCTTC.

Only a few counts were recorded for this clone. This sequence joins TRBV19 and TRBJ2-5; D perhaps matches TRBD2 (5 bases). The CDR3 has 14 residues. Germline CDR1 and CDR2: LNHDA and SQIVND (reference sequence). Trimming shortened V by 2 bases and J by 5 bases, and 12 bases separated the two germline ends. As DNA, the CDR3 is TGTGCCAGTAGTATAAGGAGAGGGTTGGAGACCCAGTACTTC. This translates into CASSIRRGLETQYF.

The V gene is TRBV27, the J gene TRBJ2-7, with TRBD1 matching over 8 bases. This CDR3 is built from 15 residues. Germline assignment: CDR1 MNHEY and CDR2 SMNVEV (reference sequence). V shed 5 bases and J 7 bases; nucleotides not matched to a gene: 13. This CDR3 reads CASSTQGANPMEQYF. The CDR3 DNA reads TGTGCCAGCAGTACTCAGGGGGCTAACCCTATGGAGCAGTACTTC.

This chain links TRBV5-1 with TRBJ1-1; unclear D gene. The CDR3 spans 15 residues. V was trimmed by 4 bases and J by 0 bases, leaving 13 bases between them. The germline V gene encodes CDR1 SGHRS and CDR2 YFSETQ. The CDR3 is CASSQNIGVNTEAFF. CDR3 nucleotides: TGCGCCAGCAGCCAAAACATCGGAGTGAACACTGAAGCTTTCTTT.

The rearrangement links TRBV11-2 to TRBJ2-5; 8 bases are shared with TRBD1. Germline trimming cut 5 bases from V and 3 bases from J; bases unmatched to any gene: 5. CDR1 and CDR2 (germline): SGHAT, FQNNGV. The CDR3 consists of 14 residues. DNA of the CDR3: TGTGCCAGCAGCCCCCTGGACAGGGAAGAGACCCAGTACTTC. Its translation is CASSPLDREETQYF. Drawing the rest from reference TRBV11-2 and TRBJ2-5, the complete variable domain is EAGVAQSPRYKIIEKRQSVAFWCNPISGHATLYWYQQILGQGPKLLIQFQNNGVVDDSQLPKDRFSAERLKGVDSTLKIQPAKLEDSAVYLCASSPLDREETQYFGPGTRLLVL.

V gene TRBV28 combines with J gene TRBJ1-4, with 7 bases lining up with TRBD1. The CDR3 length is 13 residues. With 6 bases clipped from V and 6 bases from J, the junction kept 4 bases outside the gene matches. The germline CDR1 and CDR2 sequences are MDHEN and SYDVKM. CDR3 sequence: CASSLGTDEKLFF. The CDR3 bases are TGTGCCAGCAGCCTGGGGACAGATGAAAAACTGTTTTTT.

The chain recombines TRBV6-4 with TRBJ1-5; maybe TRBD1 (6 bases). CDR3 length: 16 amino acids. CDR1 and CDR2 from the germline V gene are MRHNA and SNTAGT. V lost 6 bases and J lost 2, with 17 bases in between. CDR3 in DNA: TGTGCCAGCAGCCAGACACTTGAGGGGGGCAATCAGCCCCAGCATTTT. Encoded protein: CASSQTLEGGNQPQHF.

The chain has TRBV9 and TRBJ1-6, with a tentative D call TRBD1 (5 bases). The CDR3 spans 15 residues. Trimming shortened V by 0 bases and J by 7 bases, and 11 bases separated the two germline ends. Germline assignment: CDR1 SGDLS and CDR2 YYNGEE. This CDR3 is CASSVAGMANSPLHF. For the CDR3, the DNA is TGTGCCAGCAGCGTAGCAGGGATGGCGAATTCACCCCTCCACTTT. Full variable domain (missing parts from reference TRBV9 and TRBJ1-6): DSGVTQTPKHLITATGQRVTLRCSPRSGDLSVYWYQQSLDQGLQFLIQYYNGEERAKGNILERFSAQQFPDLHSELNLSSLELGDSALYFCASSVAGMANSPLHFGNGTRLTVT.

The chain couples TRBV3-1 (or the pseudogene TRBV3-2) to TRBJ1-4; possibly TRBD1 for D (5 bases). This CDR3 has 12 amino acids. Trimming stripped 5 bases from V and 6 bases from J, with 7 bases between. Germline CDR1 LGHDT, CDR2 YNNKEL (reference sequence). CDR3 in amino acids: CASSSGDEKLFF. CDR3 nucleotide sequence: TGTGCCAGCAGCTCGGGGGATGAAAAACTGTTTTTT.

The chain employs TRBV6-1 and TRBJ1-3; TRBD1 might be the D (6 bases). The CDR3 spans 17 residues. Germline CDR1 MNHNS, CDR2 SASEGT. The V end was cut by 0 bases, the J end by 3 bases, with 15 bases between. The CDR3 region is CASSEAWGGAGGNTIYF. Here the CDR3 DNA reads TGTGCCAGCAGTGAAGCGTGGGGGGGGGCTGGTGGAAACACCATATATTTT.

J is TRBJ2-7 and V is TRBV7-9; D is possibly TRBD2 (6 bases). The CDR3 extends over 14 amino acids. Trimming removed 4 bases at V and 7 bases at J, with 17 bases between. Germline V lookup: CDR1 SEHNR, CDR2 FQNEAQ (reference sequence). The chain's CDR3 is CASSSTGHREEQYF. In DNA form, the CDR3 reads TGTGCCAGCAGCTCCACAGGACATCGGGAGGAGCAGTACTTC.

V and J are TRBV9 and TRBJ2-3, with D possibly TRBD2 on 7 matching bases. Germline CDR1 is SGDLS and CDR2 is YYNGEE. The CDR3 loop spans 15 amino acids. V shed 3 bases and J shed 3 bases, with 14 bases lying between them. The CDR3 DNA follows: TGTGCCAGCAGCGGAACAGGGAGGGGGACAGATACGCAGTATTTT. Its translation: CASSGTGRGTDTQYF. The whole variable domain, filled in from reference TRBV9 and TRBJ2-3, reads DSGVTQTPKHLITATGQRVTLRCSPRSGDLSVYWYQQSLDQGLQFLIQYYNGEERAKGNILERFSAQQFPDLHSELNLSSLELGDSALYFCASSGTGRGTDTQYFGPGTRLTVL.

The J gene is TRBJ2-1, the V gene TRBV28; 8 bases are shared with TRBD2. V was clipped by 5 bases and J by 5 bases; unmatched bases: 8. Per the germline V gene, CDR1 is MDHEN and CDR2 is SYDVKM. There are 15 residues in the CDR3. The DNA of the CDR3 is TGTGCCAGCAGTGCGCGGGGGGCCGGGGACAATGAGCAGTTCTTC. Amino acid sequence: CASSARGAGDNEQFF.

The chain recombines TRBV2 with TRBJ2-3; TRBD2 matches at 7 bases. The trim removed 5 bases at V and 4 bases at J, leaving 12 bases unmatched. The germline CDR1 and CDR2 sequences are SNHLY and FYNNEI. The CDR3 extends over 16 amino acids. The CDR3 DNA reads as TGTGCCAGCAGTTACAGACTAGCTCCGGCGGCAGATACGCAGTATTTT. This codes for CASSYRLAPAADTQYF.

The V gene is TRBV23-1, the J gene TRBJ1-1; possibly TRBD1 for D (6 bases). TRBV23-1 is marked as an open reading frame, function uncertain. Trimming left V 7 bases short and J 3 bases short, with 15 bases between. The CDR3 runs 14 residues. CDR3 in amino acids: CASTGAAGDTEAFF. CDR3 nucleotide sequence: TGCGCCAGCACAGGGGCCGCCGGGGACACTGAAGCTTTCTTT.

The V call is TRBV5-4, the J call TRBJ2-4; a possible D gene is TRBD1 (5 bases). The germline V and J ends were trimmed by 4 bases and 8 bases, with 10 bases remaining between them. The CDR3 runs 12 residues. Germline V gives CDR1 SGHNT, CDR2 YYREEE (reference sequence). The CDR3 region is CASSVTGDIQYF. For the CDR3, the DNA is TGTGCCAGCAGCGTCACAGGAGACATTCAGTACTTC. Full variable domain (missing parts from reference TRBV5-4 and TRBJ2-4): ETGVTQSPTHLIKTRGQQVTLRCSSQSGHNTVSWYQQALGQGPQFIFQYYREEENGRGNFPPRFSGLQFPNYSSELNVNALELDDSALYLCASSVTGDIQYFGAGTRLSVL.

This clone was counted a few times. The chain employs TRBV2 and TRBJ1-2; 7 bases agree with TRBD1. This CDR3 contains 15 residues. Germline-derived CDR1 and CDR2 are SNHLY and FYNNEI. Trimming cost V 3 bases and J 5 bases; bases outside gene matches: 9. The CDR3 bases are TGTGCCAGCAGTGAGTGGACAGGACGAAATTATGGCTACACCTTC. Translating it yields CASSEWTGRNYGYTF.

The CDR3 reads CASSLGVGVTQETQYF. The DNA for the CDR3 is TGTGCCAGCAGCTTGGGTGTAGGGGTCACCCAAGAGACCCAGTACTTC. The V gene is TRBV5-5, the J gene TRBJ2-5, with a possible D match to TRBD1 (5 bases). V was pared by 0 bases and J by 1 base, with 13 bases between. The CDR3 totals 16 residues. CDR1 is SGHKS and CDR2 is YYEKEE in the germline V gene (reference sequence). The whole variable domain, remainder taken from reference TRBV5-5 and TRBJ2-5, is DAGVTQSPTHLIKTRGQQVTLRCSPISGHKSVSWYQQVLGQGPQFIFQYYEKEERGRGNFPDRFSARQFPNYSSELNVNALLLGDSALYLCASSLGVGVTQETQYFGPGTRLLVL.

The rearrangement joins TRBV2 to TRBJ1-1; unclear D gene. This CDR3 region has 14 residues. V was cut by 4 bases and J by 1 base, with 10 bases left in between. CDR1 is SNHLY, CDR2 FYNNEI, per germline. For the CDR3, the DNA is TGTGCCAGCAGTGTACGTACAGAGAACACTGAAGCTTTCTTT. Its translation is CASSVRTENTEAFF.